This TCR beta chain was captured by sequencing in a study of T cells in Graves' hyperthyroidism and ophthalmopathy. Whole-study findings and limits: Median prediction lead before ophthalmopathy onset was about 6.5 months with the model.

Per the germline V gene, CDR1 is DFQATT and CDR2 is SNEGSKA (reference sequence). The germline V and J ends were trimmed by 3 bases and 3 bases, with 14 bases remaining between them. CDR3 size: 14 residues. This clonotype was counted many times. Its antigen is not known. From RNA transcripts, TCR beta CDR3 regions were amplified. The TCR CDR3 was amplified in a first-round RT-PCR using the HTBI primer set. TCRdb independently ran MiXCR on the multiplex PCR reads; one entry per CDR3 protein. The sample shows 500,000 or so distinct CDR3 sequences, about 15% of them seen only once. J is TRBJ1-2 and V is TRBV20-1; weak D call: TRBD1 (5 bases). Sequencing was carried out using blood. The sequence derives from a woman younger than 30 with Graves' ophthalmopathy. The CDR3 nucleotides read TGCAGTGCTAGTCAGGGCACATCGCACTATGGCTACACCTTC. Amino acid sequence: CSASQGTSHYGYTF.